The following is a TCR beta chain sequence with its context. Its antigen is still unknown. The entry originates in a study of CD8+ T cells in alopecia areata. Study as a whole: It was oral tofacitinib, at 5 to 10 mg twice daily, that treated patients received.

Extracted RNA was reverse transcribed into cDNA, the sequencing template. Some clones are missing from TCRdb's copy, which holds only in-frame ones; the method was immunoSEQ multiplex PCR. The sample comprises 60,000 to 85,000 clones, 29% of which are singletons, and more than 12% rests with the top ten. Broader study findings: It was lesional scalp, especially alopecia totalis/universalis, that showed higher clonality than normal scalp.

Treatment described: oral pan-JAK inhibitor, 5-10 mg twice daily. Cell sorting was applied to PBMCs, and CD4+ and CD8+ T cells were collected. CDR3 size: 14 residues. V was pared by 0 bases and J by 2 bases, with 8 bases between. Germline CDR1 MGHRA, CDR2 YSYEKL. Material: CD8+ T cells sorted from blood, obtained at week 4, from a patient treated with tofacitinib. This receptor was obtained from a human donor with alopecia areata. The chain employs TRBV4-1 and TRBJ2-7; D is unclear. The CDR3 here is CASSQEVGPYEQYF. The CDR3 coding sequence is TGCGCCAGCAGCCAAGAGGTGGGCCCCTACGAGCAGTACTTC.